The clone carrying this TCR beta chain was seen a single time. Its target is not known. Genomic DNA served as template for TCR beta VDJ and CDR3 profiling. A single record per CDR3 protein comes from TCRdb applying MiXCR to the reads. Here the sample spans 250,000 to 300,000 distinct CDR3 sequences, 45% to 65% being singletons. This sample was included in a study of CD8+CD57+ T cells in acquired aplastic anemia. Study-wide context: Isolated CD4+ and CD8+ cells, once sorted, yielded DNA averaging around 3 ug. General study points: Comparison of patients with controls identified around 30 shared CD8+ CDR3 sequences. With respect to CD8+ Simpson's diversity, patients and controls did not differ significantly.

The sequenced sample consisted of sorted CD4+, CD8+, or CD8+CD57+ T cells (not recorded which) from PBMCs. The origin of this receptor is a human donor with severe aplastic anemia or a healthy control (not recorded which).

The CDR3 reads CATSDPSSYTGRDNEQFF. For the CDR3, the DNA is TGTGCCACCAGTGATCCTAGCTCGTACACCGGGCGGGACAATGAGCAGTTCTTC. The chain uses TRBV24-1 and TRBJ2-1, with a tentative D call TRBD2 (5 bases). Germline V CDR1 and CDR2: KGHDR, SFDVKD. Trimming pared 3 bases from V and 5 bases from J, leaving 22 bases between. The CDR3 spans 18 residues.